The sequence of this T cell receptor (beta chain) was determined in a study of T cell repertoires in cytomegalovirus infection. Study-wide results and limits: Dominant in the ex vivo response were TCR beta clonotypes restricted by HLA-C and specific for CMV.

In TCRdb, the reads were re-called with MiXCR into one record per CDR3 protein. The sample holds fewer than 950,000 distinct CDR3 sequences, 32% seen once. This clonotype was counted at least ten times. Its specificity is unknown. This material consisted of cultured CD8+ T cells from PBMCs, taken from culture after CMV antigen stimulation. The TCR comes from a human donor in good health (CMV status not recorded). Some clones in this sample may be carry-over from other donors' samples.

This chain's CDR3 is CASRPLWGEVADTQYF. As DNA, the CDR3 is TGTGCCAGCAGACCACTTTGGGGGGAGGTGGCAGATACGCAGTATTTT. This chain uses TRBV7-6 with TRBJ2-3, with D possibly TRBD2 on 6 matching bases. This CDR3 contains 16 residues. Germline loops: CDR1 SGHVS, CDR2 FNYEAQ. V was clipped by 6 bases and J by 4 bases, with 20 bases between them.